A single TCR beta chain is shown here with its context. CDR1 SGHNT and CDR2 YYREEE come from the germline V gene (reference sequence). V shed 4 bases and J 6 bases; nucleotides not matched to a gene: 10. The CDR3 spans 15 residues. These data are taken from a study of blood T cell repertoires in COVID-19. Study-level background: There were acute and convalescent COVID-19 samples, and they came from the United States, Italy and Spain. T cells, B-cell-depleted T cells, or PBMCs provided the cDNA or gDNA that served as material.

Methods used by the authors: Amplification of reference gene primers was used by the study to estimate nucleated cell counts. Using immunoSEQ multiplex PCR, the repertoire was profiled, and TCRdb retains in-frame clones only, with some absent. V, J and clone size reflect that table, while D and trimming were determined from the DNA. Of about 220,000 clones detected, around nine tenths appear once; the ten largest clones hold 14% to 15%. V and J are TRBV5-4 and TRBJ2-1; 7 bases are shared with TRBD2. The TCR comes from a woman in her fifties or sixties with acute COVID-19. Sample: PBMCs or T cells enriched from blood (not recorded which). The CDR3 loop reads CASSPGGRAGNEQFF. DNA for the CDR3: TGTGCCAGCAGCCCCGGAGGGAGGGCCGGCAATGAGCAGTTCTTC.